Described below is a single T cell receptor beta chain sequence and its context. What it binds is not known. This record belongs to a study of blood T cells in healthy people across ages. There are 14 residues in the CDR3. CDR1 and CDR2 (germline): MNHEY, SVGAGI. V was clipped by 2 bases and J by 5 bases, with 11 bases between them. Study-wide findings and caveats: While age rose, TCR beta diversity per million T cells dropped in a roughly linear way. Samples with more naive T cells showed higher observed beta diversity. Total diversity from one million sequenced T cells was likely underestimated.

A second PCR of roughly 7 to 11 cycles used a sample-barcoded 5' primer and a J-beta primer mix. Using its own MiXCR run on the 5' RACE reads, TCRdb lists one record per CDR3 protein. This sample yields more than 800,000 distinct CDR3 sequences, of which around 26% are seen a single time; around 16% belongs to the top ten. This receptor was obtained from a woman of 80 years or more in good health. What was sequenced was blood. The chain recombines TRBV6-5 with TRBJ2-3; D remains ambiguous. CDR3 sequence reads: CASSYRDAGDTQYF. CDR3 nucleotide sequence: TGTGCCAGCAGTTACAGGGATGCCGGAGATACGCAGTATTTT.